The sequence of this TCR beta chain was determined in a study of blood T cell repertoires in COVID-19. The germline V gene encodes CDR1 LNHDA and CDR2 SQIVND (reference sequence). Trimming cost V 3 bases and J 2 bases, with 8 bases left between them. This CDR3 contains 14 residues. Original analysis: It was from reference gene primer amplification that nucleated cell counts were estimated. Clones were sequenced by immunoSEQ multiplex PCR, and TCRdb holds only the in-frame ones, with some missing. The V and J calls and clone size come from that table; D and trimming were worked out from the DNA. The profile shows around 170,000 clones, around 80% of them singletons.

Material: peripheral blood. V and J are TRBV19 and TRBJ1-5, with D possibly TRBD1 on 6 matching bases. This TCR derives from a man in his thirties or forties with active or convalescent COVID-19. The CDR3 spells CASSIEGGNQPQHF. The CDR3 DNA reads as TGTGCCAGTAGTATTGAGGGGGGCAATCAGCCCCAGCATTTT.